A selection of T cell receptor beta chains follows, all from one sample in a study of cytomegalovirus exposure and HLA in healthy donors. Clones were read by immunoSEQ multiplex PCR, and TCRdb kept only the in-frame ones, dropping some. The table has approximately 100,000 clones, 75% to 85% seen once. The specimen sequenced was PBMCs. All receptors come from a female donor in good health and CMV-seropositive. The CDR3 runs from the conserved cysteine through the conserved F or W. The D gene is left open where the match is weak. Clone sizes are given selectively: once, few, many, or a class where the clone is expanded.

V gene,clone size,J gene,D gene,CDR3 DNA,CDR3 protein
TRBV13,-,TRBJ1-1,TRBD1,TGTGCCAGCAGCCTGACAGGGGGCTATGCTGAAGCTTTCTTT,CASSLTGGYAEAFF
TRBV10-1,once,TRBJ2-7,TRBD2,TGCGCCAGCAGTAGCGGGATGACGTACGAGCAGTACTTC,CASSSGMTYEQYF
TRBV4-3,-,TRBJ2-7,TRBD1,TGCGCCAGCAGCCCACGACAGGGGTCCTACGAGCAGTACTTC,CASSPRQGSYEQYF
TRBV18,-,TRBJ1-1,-,TGTGCCAGCTCAGACTTCATGAACACTGAAGCTTTCTTT,CASSDFMNTEAFF
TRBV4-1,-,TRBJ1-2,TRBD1,TGCGCCAGCAGCCAAGATGGGTCGGGACAGGGGATTTGGGGCTACACCTTC,CASSQDGSGQGIWGYTF
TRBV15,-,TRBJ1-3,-,TGTGCCACCAGCAGAGATTCCAGGGCGTCCTCTGGAAACACCATATATTTT,CATSRDSRASSGNTIYF
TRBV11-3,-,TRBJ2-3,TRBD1,TGTGCCAGCAGTCCCGGGACAGGGGGCACCGATACGCAGTATTTT,CASSPGTGGTDTQYF
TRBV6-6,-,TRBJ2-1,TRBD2,TGTGCCAGCAGTTCCAGAACTAGCGGGGGCCACAATGAGCAGTTCTTC,CASSSRTSGGHNEQFF
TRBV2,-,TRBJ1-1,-,TGTGCCAGCAGGATAACATTCAGGGGTCTGAACACTGAAGCTTTCTTT,CASRITFRGLNTEAFF
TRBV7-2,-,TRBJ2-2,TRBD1,TGTGCCAGCAGCTTCGTCCAGGGGGCCGGGGAGCTGTTTTTT,CASSFVQGAGELFF
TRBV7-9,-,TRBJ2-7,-,TGTTCCAGCAGCTTCGCGGGAAGGGGTTACGAGCAGTACTTC,CSSSFAGRGYEQYF
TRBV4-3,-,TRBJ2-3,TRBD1,TGCGCCAGCAGCCAAGATGAGAGGGGGCGGGGCACAGATACGCAGTATTTT,CASSQDERGRGTDTQYF
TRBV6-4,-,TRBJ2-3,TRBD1,TGTGCCAGCAGTGGCCCATCGACCGGGACAGGGGATGCAGATACGCAGTATTTT,CASSGPSTGTGDADTQYF
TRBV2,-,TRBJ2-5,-,TGTGCCAGCAGTGAAGCCATCTGGAGCGGACAAGAGACCCAGTACTTC,CASSEAIWSGQETQYF
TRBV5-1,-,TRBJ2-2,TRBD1,TGCGCCAGCAGCGGGACAGGGAGCACCGGGGAGCTGTTTTTT,CASSGTGSTGELFF
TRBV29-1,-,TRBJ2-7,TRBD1,TGCAGCGCCGCGGATGCGGGCAGGGGGACCTACGAGCAGTACTTC,CSAADAGRGTYEQYF
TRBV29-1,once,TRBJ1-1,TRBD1,TGCAGCGTGCCACAGGGGGCAGGCACTGAAGCTTTCTTT,CSVPQGAGTEAFF
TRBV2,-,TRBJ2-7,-,TGTGCCAGCAGTGTCCACCATAGATCCTACGAGCAGTACTTC,CASSVHHRSYEQYF
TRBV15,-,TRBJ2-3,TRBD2,TGTGCCACCAGCAGAGATGAGGCTAGCGGGAGGGCCTCGCAGTATTTT,CATSRDEASGRASQYF
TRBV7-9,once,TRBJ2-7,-,TGTGCCAGCAGCCCCTCAAGGGGTTCCCTGCACGAGCAGTACTTC,CASSPSRGSLHEQYF
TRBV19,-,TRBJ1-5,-,TGTGCCAGTAGTCCGTGGACCGCAGAGGGTCAGCCCCAGCATTTT,CASSPWTAEGQPQHF
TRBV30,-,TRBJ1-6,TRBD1,TGTGCCTGGAGCCCCAGGGGGGCACCCCTCCACTTT,CAWSPRGAPLHF
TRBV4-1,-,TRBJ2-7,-,TGCGCCAGCAGCCAAGAGAGCAGGGACGAGCAGTACTTC,CASSQESRDEQYF
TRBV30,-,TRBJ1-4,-,TGTGCCTGGAGTGTATTTCAGGGCCGTGAAAAACTGTTTTTT,CAWSVFQGREKLFF